This T cell receptor beta chain derives from a study of blood T cells in healthy people across ages. With a J-beta primer mix and a sample-barcoded 5' primer, a second PCR ran about 7 to 12 cycles. MiXCR, applied by TCRdb to the 5' RACE reads, yields one record per CDR3 protein. The table records 720,000 or so distinct CDR3 sequences, 40% to 45% of them present only once. This clonotype was detected only a few times. V was pared by 3 bases and J by 8 bases, with 11 bases between. The CDR3 is 13 amino acids. The germline V gene encodes CDR1 SGHTA and CDR2 FQGNSA. The chain uses TRBV7-2 and TRBJ2-1; the D gene could be TRBD1 or TRBD2 (5 bases each). This TCR derives from a man at least 80 years old in good health. Material: blood. CDR3 in DNA: TGTGCCAGCAGCTTCCGGGACGGGGATGAGCAGTTCTTC. It encodes CASSFRDGDEQFF.